What follows is one T cell receptor beta chain and its context. Its antigen is still unknown. This entry belongs to a study of OX40 agonist ivuxolimab in advanced cancers. Overall study context: Clinicians treated patients with ivuxolimab, an agonistic anti-OX40 (CD134) antibody. Males comprised approximately 84% of the group, whose mean age was approximately 60 years (range roughly 20 to 85). Notes on the study in general: Expanded clones were, on average, more numerous among CD8+ T cells than CD4+.

The timepoints at which blood was sampled were baseline, cycle 4 day 1, and cycle 7 day 1. The repertoire was sequenced with immunoSEQ multiplex PCR; TCRdb's copy has only in-frame clones and lacks some. The profile shows 57,000 or so clones, around four fifths of them singletons. The CDR3 extends over 11 amino acids. V was cut by 0 bases and J by 1 base, with 0 bases left in between. The V gene's germline CDR1 is DFQATT and CDR2 SNEGSKA (reference sequence). This sequence originates from an adult with an advanced solid tumor such as melanoma, head and neck, liver or kidney cancer. The chain joins TRBV20-1 to TRBJ2-5; D not certain. Here the sequenced sample was CD4+ or CD8+ T cells sorted from blood, taken in a trial of the OX40 agonist ivuxolimab. CDR3 residues: CSARDQETQYF. DNA of the CDR3: TGCAGTGCTAGAGACCAAGAGACCCAGTACTTC.